This note documents a single T cell receptor (beta chain) sequence. The antigen is unknown. This record comes from a study of identifying expanded T cells in peripheral blood. Study-level results: Technical replicates showed approximately 1.2 changed clones; about two weeks roughly 16; four weeks 19.

Trimming removed 1 base from V and 7 bases from J; junction bases left unmatched: 7. The germline V gene has CDR1 LNHNV and CDR2 YYDKDF (reference sequence). This CDR3 spans 16 amino acids. Method: immunoSEQ multiplex PCR; TCRdb's copy keeps in-frame clones and lacks some. The sample includes approximately 50,000 clones, 82% of them seen just once. Collection occurred without any documented infections or immune events in donors. Sequencing was performed on blood. This receptor was obtained from a person between 18 and 75 years old in good health. The chain is built from TRBV15 and TRBJ2-2, with 9 bases that match TRBD1. CDR3 region: CATSRVGQGIYGELFF. DNA for the CDR3: TGTGCCACCAGCAGAGTCGGACAGGGGATCTACGGGGAGCTGTTTTTT.